These 6 T cell receptor beta chains share one sample of origin, sequenced in a study of blood T cells in healthy people across ages. Sample-barcoded 5' priming and a J-beta primer mix drove a second PCR of roughly 7 to 11 cycles. A single record per CDR3 protein comes from TCRdb applying MiXCR to the 5' RACE reads. The repertoire holds hundreds of thousands of distinct CDR3 sequences, roughly 21% seen once, with approximately 3.6% in the top ten. The sequencing sample was made of blood. These receptor sequences come from a man in his 70s in good health.

This chain joins TRBV11-2 and TRBJ2-5; the match to TRBD2 covers 14 bases. The J call is uncertain, as TRBJ2-7 better fits the DNA end. Germline V CDR1 and CDR2: SGHAT, FQNNGV. The CDR3 runs 22 residues. The CDR3 reads CASSLGIRTSGRTNPLRYEQYF. Written as DNA, the CDR3 is TGTGCCAGCAGCTTAGGTATTCGGACTAGCGGGAGGACCAATCCCCTGAGATACGAGCAGTACTTC.

V and J are TRBV27 and TRBJ2-1, with 9 bases fitting TRBD2. V trimming: 6 bases; J trimming: 5 bases; junction bases outside the gene matches: 8. The CDR3 runs to 15 residues. Per germline, CDR1 MNHEY and CDR2 SMNVEV (reference sequence). The CDR3, as DNA: TGTGCCAGCAGACCGCTAGCGGGAATTAACAATGAGCAGTTCTTC. It specifies CASRPLAGINNEQFF.

This chain joins TRBV12-3 or TRBV12-4 and TRBJ2-3; D remains unclear. Trimming cost V 1 base and J 4 bases, with 3 bases left between them. This CDR3 comprises 12 residues. The CDR3 protein is CASSLVPDTQYF. CDR3 sequence (DNA): TGTGCCAGCAGTTTAGTGCCAGATACGCAGTATTTT.

Note on this clonotype: One end of the junction fails to match germline, which may point to a read error. The genes are TRBV7-7 and TRBJ2-5; TRBD2 might be the D (6 bases). Looked up from germline, CDR1 is SSHAT and CDR2 is FNYEAQ (reference sequence). This CDR3 has 16 amino acids. The CDR3 DNA reads TGTGCTAGCAGCTTAGAACTAGCCCGGACTCGAGAGACCCAGTACTTC. Protein: CASSLELARTRETQYF.

This clonotype showed up just a few times. The gene calls are TRBV7-3 and TRBJ2-1; 9 positions match TRBD2. The junction had 6 bases not matched to a gene; V was cut back by 3 bases and J by 3 bases. The CDR3 totals 16 residues. Looked up from germline, CDR1 is SGHTA and CDR2 is FQGTGA. DNA for the CDR3: TGTGCCAGCAGCTTGGTTGGTAGCGGGAGCTACAATGAGCAGTTCTTC. This gives the protein CASSLVGSGSYNEQFF.

This chain links TRBV6-1 with TRBJ1-2; D unclear. The CDR3 is 16 residues long. V lost 0 bases, J lost 5 bases, and 16 bases lay in between. The V gene's germline CDR1 is MNHNS and CDR2 SASEGT. The CDR3 sequence: CASSEALRASPYGYTF. CDR3 coding DNA: TGTGCCAGCAGTGAAGCGCTTCGGGCATCTCCTTATGGCTACACCTTC.